The 15 T cell receptor beta chains in this list originate from one sample, sequenced in a study of blood T cell repertoires in COVID-19. Sequencing was performed with immunoSEQ multiplex PCR; in TCRdb, only in-frame clones are kept and a portion is missing. The sample shows 200,000 to 250,000 clones, about 91% of them seen only once. Sequenced sample: PBMCs or T cells enriched from blood (not recorded which). The receptors were gathered from a man aged 18-30 years with acute COVID-19.

This chain connects TRBV30 to TRBJ2-3; 7 bases are shared with TRBD2. The CDR3 has 15 amino acids. CDR1 and CDR2 (germline): GTSNPN, SVGIG (reference sequence). J gave up 3 bases and V 0 bases, and 6 bases lay outside the gene matches. This CDR3 is CAWSVQAGPTDTQYF. In DNA form, the CDR3 reads TGTGCCTGGAGTGTACAAGCGGGACCAACAGATACGCAGTATTTT.

A few counts support this clone. The V and J genes are TRBV6-5 and TRBJ2-5; tentative D call: TRBD1 (7 bases). Germline CDR1 is MNHEY and CDR2 is SVGAGI. This CDR3 region has 15 residues. The germline V and J ends were trimmed by 6 bases and 1 base, with 15 bases remaining between them. In nucleotides, the CDR3 is TGTGCCAGCAGAGGAGGAGGGGGCGGCCAAGAGACCCAGTACTTC. This codes for CASRGGGGGQETQYF.

The rearrangement links TRBV12-3 or TRBV12-4 to TRBJ2-7; D is uncertain. The CDR3 sequence is 12 residues long. Deletions cut 3 bases from V and 7 bases from J, with 10 bases between. The CDR3 sequence is CASSFAGREQYF. CDR3 in DNA: TGTGCCAGCAGTTTCGCAGGTCGAGAGCAGTACTTC.

The J gene is TRBJ1-2, the V gene TRBV19; 8 bases are shared with TRBD1. Trimming at V came to 5 bases and at J to 7 bases, leaving 18 bases not matched to a gene. The germline V gene encodes CDR1 LNHDA and CDR2 SQIVND (reference sequence). The CDR3 sequence is 17 residues long. In DNA form, the CDR3 reads TGTGCCAGTAGTCCGCAGGGGGCTGGCTATCTCTTCGGTGGCTACACCTTC. Translated, it gives CASSPQGAGYLFGGYTF.

V is TRBV6-5 and J is TRBJ2-1; 12 bases fit TRBD2. Losses at the gene ends were 6 bases for V and 9 bases for J; bases not matched to a gene: 9. The germline gives CDR1 MNHEY, CDR2 SVGAGI. The CDR3 is 15 residues long. The CDR3 coding sequence is TGTGCCAGCAGGACTAGCGGGAGCCTCACAAGTGAGCAGTTCTTC. Its protein is CASRTSGSLTSEQFF.

This clone was seen only once. The chain recombines TRBV27 with TRBJ2-5; TRBD1 is a possible D gene (6 bases). The CDR3 runs 16 residues. Germline V lookup: CDR1 MNHEY, CDR2 SMNVEV (reference sequence). Trimming stripped 5 bases from V and 4 bases from J, with 20 bases between. Here the CDR3 DNA reads TGTGCCAGCAGTCCCAAAAACGGCAGGGGTGGAGAGACCCAGTACTTC. Translated, it gives CASSPKNGRGGETQYF.

This chain links TRBV30 with TRBJ1-2; D may be TRBD1 (5 bases). The V end lost 0 bases, the J end lost 6 bases, and 17 bases lay between the germline ends. The CDR3 length is 15 residues. The germline gives CDR1 GTSNPN, CDR2 SVGIG (reference sequence). DNA of the CDR3: TGTGCCTGGAGTGTTTTGGTTGCGGGGGTGCATGGCTACACCTTC. The encoded protein is CAWSVLVAGVHGYTF. Supplemented by reference TRBV30 and TRBJ1-2, the full variable domain reads SQTIHQWPATLVQPVGSPLSLECTVEGTSNPNLYWYRQAAGRGLQLLFYSVGIGQISSEVPQNLSASRPQDRQFILSSKKLLLSDSGFYLCAWSVLVAGVHGYTFGSGTRLTVV.

The genes are TRBV7-9 and TRBJ2-1, with 11 bases lining up with TRBD1. The V gene's germline CDR1 is SEHNR and CDR2 FQNEAQ (reference sequence). V shed 5 bases and J 6 bases; nucleotides not matched to a gene: 9. The CDR3 length is 16 residues. CDR3 nucleotide sequence: TGTGCCAGCAGCGCCTCGGGACAGGGGGGTGTCAATGAGCAGTTCTTC. It codes for CASSASGQGGVNEQFF.

This sequence joins TRBV27 and TRBJ2-7, with TRBD2 identical over 10 bases. CDR1 and CDR2 (germline): MNHEY, SMNVEV (reference sequence). This CDR3 contains 15 residues. J gave up 7 bases and V 3 bases, and 9 bases lay outside the gene matches. Here the CDR3 reads CASSLFASGSGEQYF. In DNA form, the CDR3 reads TGTGCCAGCAGTTTGTTTGCTAGCGGGAGCGGGGAGCAGTACTTC.

This clone was counted only a few times. V is TRBV27 and J is TRBJ2-1; maybe TRBD2 (5 bases). Trimming took 0 bases from V and 3 from J, leaving 12 bases between them. There are 16 residues in the CDR3. The germline V gene has CDR1 MNHEY and CDR2 SMNVEV (reference sequence). The CDR3, as DNA: TGTGCCAGCAGTTTATCGAGTGGGAGTGTCTACAATGAGCAGTTCTTC. It specifies CASSLSSGSVYNEQFF.

This CDR3 is CASSEPGNVTQYF. For the CDR3, the DNA is TGTGCCAGCAGTGAACCGGGTAACGTGACCCAGTACTTC. The chain uses TRBV2 and TRBJ2-5; no clear D. Germline V lookup: CDR1 SNHLY, CDR2 FYNNEI. Trimming cost V 2 bases and J 7 bases, with 11 bases left between them. This CDR3 is built from 13 residues.

In the case of this clone: The identical CDR3 is also encoded by other nucleotide sequences in the sample. CDR3 sequence: CASSPLDRMNTEAFF. CDR3 DNA sequence: TGTGCCAGCTCACCGCTCGACAGGATGAACACTGAAGCTTTCTTT. The J gene is TRBJ1-1, the V gene TRBV18, with D possibly being TRBD1 (6 bases). This CDR3 region has 15 residues. The V end lost 3 bases, the J end lost 0 bases, and 11 bases lay between the germline ends. Looked up from germline, CDR1 is KGHSH and CDR2 is LQKENI.

This sequence joins TRBV19 and TRBJ1-1, with D unclear. V was pared by 4 bases and J by 5 bases, with 17 bases between. The V gene's germline CDR1 is LNHDA and CDR2 SQIVND (reference sequence). This CDR3 comprises 15 residues. The CDR3 DNA follows: TGTGCCAGTAGTAAGCCCGGCGGGCTCGGGACTGAAGCTTTCTTT. It specifies CASSKPGGLGTEAFF. The complete variable domain, with remaining parts taken from reference TRBV19 and TRBJ1-1, reads DGGITQSPKYLFRKEGQNVTLSCEQNLNHDAMYWYRQDPGQGLRLIYYSQIVNDFQKGDIAEGYSVSREKKESFPLTVTSAQKNPTAFYLCASSKPGGLGTEAFFGQGTRLTVV.

This clone was observed many times. The V gene is TRBV19, the J gene TRBJ1-2, with D possibly TRBD1 on 5 matching bases. The CDR3 sequence is 14 residues long. The germline CDR1 and CDR2 sequences are LNHDA and SQIVND (reference sequence). Trimming shortened V by 3 bases and J by 4 bases, and 12 bases separated the two germline ends. The CDR3 nucleotides read TGTGCCAGTAGTATCGAGCAGGGTAGCTATGGCTACACCTTC. Protein: CASSIEQGSYGYTF.

J is TRBJ2-1 and V is TRBV19, with TRBD1 matching over 8 bases. Trimming at V came to 3 bases and at J to 7 bases, leaving 2 bases not matched to a gene. The CDR3 spans 13 residues. Germline values: CDR1 LNHDA, CDR2 SQIVND (reference sequence). As DNA, the CDR3 is TGTGCCAGTAGTATTACAGGGGGGAATGAGCAGTTCTTC. This gives the protein CASSITGGNEQFF.